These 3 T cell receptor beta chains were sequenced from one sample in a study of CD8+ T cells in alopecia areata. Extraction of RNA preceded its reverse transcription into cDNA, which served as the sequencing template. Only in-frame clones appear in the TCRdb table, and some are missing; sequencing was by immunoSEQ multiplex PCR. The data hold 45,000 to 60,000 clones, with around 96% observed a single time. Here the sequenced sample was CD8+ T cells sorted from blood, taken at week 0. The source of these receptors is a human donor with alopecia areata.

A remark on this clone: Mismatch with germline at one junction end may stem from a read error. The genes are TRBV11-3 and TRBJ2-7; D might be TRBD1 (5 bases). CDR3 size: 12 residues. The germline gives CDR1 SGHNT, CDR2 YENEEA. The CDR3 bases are TGTGCCAGCAGCCTTGACAGCTACGAGCGGTACTTC. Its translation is CASSLDSYERYF.

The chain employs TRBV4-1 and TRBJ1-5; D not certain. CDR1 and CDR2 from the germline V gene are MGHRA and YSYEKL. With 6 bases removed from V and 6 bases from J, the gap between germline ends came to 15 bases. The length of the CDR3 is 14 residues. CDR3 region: CASSRLWGSQPQHF. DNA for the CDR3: TGCGCCAGCAGTCGTTTGTGGGGAAGTCAGCCCCAGCATTTT.

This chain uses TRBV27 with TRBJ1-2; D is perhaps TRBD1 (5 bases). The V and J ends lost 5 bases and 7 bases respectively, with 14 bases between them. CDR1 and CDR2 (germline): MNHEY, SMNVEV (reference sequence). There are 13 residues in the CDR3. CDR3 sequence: CASSPLPGGGYTF. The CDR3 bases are TGTGCCAGCAGTCCTCTCCCCGGGGGTGGCTACACCTTC.